A single T cell receptor (beta chain) is shown here with its context. Original analysis: By means of reference gene primer amplification, nucleated cell counts were estimated. The method was immunoSEQ multiplex PCR; TCRdb's version includes in-frame clones alone and lacks a portion of them. That table gives V, J and clone size, and the DNA gave D and trimming. The sample holds 110,000 or so clones, less than 85% seen once. The data were taken from a study of blood T cell repertoires in COVID-19. About the study: Samples came from the United States, Italy and Spain, spanning acute and convalescent COVID-19. T cells, B-cell-depleted T cells, or PBMCs supplied cDNA or gDNA.

The CDR3 runs 17 residues. Germline-derived CDR1 and CDR2 are MDHEN and SYDVKM. Deletions cut 1 base from V and 2 bases from J, with 17 bases between. Sequencing input: peripheral blood. This sequence originates from a human donor in a cohort sampled during active COVID-19. V is TRBV28 and J is TRBJ2-5, with TRBD1 as a possible D gene (5 bases). This CDR3 is CASSLSPWGGFQETQYF. Here the CDR3 DNA reads TGTGCCAGCAGTTTATCACCCTGGGGCGGCTTTCAAGAGACCCAGTACTTC.